This TCR beta chain came from a study of blood T cell repertoires in COVID-19. Using immunoSEQ multiplex PCR, the repertoire was profiled, and TCRdb retains in-frame clones only, with some absent. The sample carries around 100,000 clones, 84% recorded once. Sequences were obtained from peripheral blood. This receptor was obtained from a man between 65 and 85 years old with active or convalescent COVID-19.

For the CDR3, the DNA is TGTGCCAGCAGTTTGGTACAGAGCTATGGCTACACCTTC. Its protein product is CASSLVQSYGYTF. This chain links TRBV28 with TRBJ1-2; D unclear. Germline lookup yields CDR1 MDHEN and CDR2 SYDVKM. The CDR3 is 13 amino acids. Trimming removed 3 bases from V and 4 bases from J, with 9 bases in between.